This is a list of T cell receptor beta chains from one sample in a study of blood T cells in healthy people across ages. Each CDR3 protein is one row after TCRdb ran MiXCR on the 5' RACE reads. The sample has about 840,000 distinct CDR3 sequences, about 28% seen once. In addition, the sample was reused for a study of T cells of mothers and their children.

Sequenced input: blood. The receptors originated from a woman aged 40 to 50 in good health. Both conserved end residues are part of each CDR3. Fields, in order: V gene, clone size, D gene, J gene, CDR3 protein, CDR3 DNA. The D gene is left open where the match is weak. Clone size, where shown, is once, few, many, or a class for clones that have expanded.

>TRBV14|few|.|TRBJ2-1
CASSQGGVLEQFF
TGTGCCAGCAGCCAAGGGGGTGTGTTGGAGCAGTTCTTC
>TRBV7-9|many|TRBD1|TRBJ2-3
CASSSYGQGTILDTQYF
TGTGCCAGCAGCTCCTACGGACAGGGGACCATTTTAGATACGCAGTATTTT
>TRBV20-1|.|.|TRBJ2-1
CSAPRDRAVGEQFF
TGCAGTGCGCCTCGGGACCGGGCGGTTGGTGAGCAGTTCTTC
>TRBV13|many|TRBD1|TRBJ2-7
CASSTSLGQGDIGQYF
TGTGCCAGCAGCACGAGCTTAGGACAGGGGGACATAGGGCAGTACTTC
>TRBV7-2|few|.|TRBJ2-3
CASSFMLQGSDTQYF
TGTGCCAGCAGCTTTATGCTACAGGGTTCAGATACGCAGTATTTT
>TRBV12-3/TRBV12-4|.|TRBD2|TRBJ2-7
CASTELAGTYEQYF
TGTGCCAGCACCGAACTAGCGGGGACTTACGAGCAGTACTTC
>TRBV15|once|TRBD1|TRBJ2-3
CATSGGTGQADTQYF
TGTGCCACCAGCGGGGGGACAGGGCAGGCAGATACGCAGTATTTT
>TRBV4-2|.|.|TRBJ1-1
CASSQDGWTGTPEAFF
TGTGCCAGCAGCCAAGATGGGTGGACGGGAACGCCTGAAGCTTTCTTT
>TRBV11-1|many|.|TRBJ2-7
CASSFTSYEQYF
TGTGCCAGCAGCTTCACCTCCTACGAGCAGTACTTC
>TRBV20-1|few|TRBD1|TRBJ2-6
CSARDLRGRAGANVLTF
TGCAGTGCTAGAGACCTCAGGGGGCGGGCTGGGGCCAACGTCCTGACTTTC
>TRBV14|.|.|TRBJ2-1
CASSPQGSEQFF
TGTGCCAGCAGTCCACAGGGCAGTGAGCAGTTCTTC
>TRBV4-2|.|TRBD1|TRBJ2-1
CASSADRGYNEQFF
TGTGCCAGCAGCGCAGACAGGGGCTACAATGAGCAGTTCTTC
>TRBV20-1|many|TRBD1|TRBJ2-7
CSANGGQGGYEQYF
TGCAGTGCCAACGGGGGACAGGGGGGTTACGAGCAGTACTTC
>TRBV20-1|few|.|TRBJ2-2
CSARDPQGQDGELFF
TGCAGTGCTAGAGATCCTCAGGGGCAGGACGGGGAGCTGTTTTTT
>TRBV7-6|few|.|TRBJ2-3
CASSLLEGPPLNTQYF
TGTGCCAGCAGCTTATTAGAGGGCCCTCCGCTAAATACGCAGTATTTT
>TRBV5-5|.|TRBD1|TRBJ1-2
CASSFQMTGGNGYTF
TGTGCCAGCAGCTTCCAAATGACAGGGGGCAATGGCTACACCTTC
>TRBV10-3|.|.|TRBJ1-1
CAISDVGFPNTEAFF
TGTGCCATCAGTGATGTTGGGTTTCCGAACACTGAAGCTTTCTTT
>TRBV7-2|many|TRBD1|TRBJ1-2
CASSPQGTSGYTF
TGTGCCAGCAGCCCACAGGGGACTTCGGGCTACACCTTC
>TRBV7-9|.|.|TRBJ1-4
CASGLGIFMDEKLFF
TGTGCCAGCGGCTTAGGGATTTTCATGGATGAAAAACTGTTTTTT
>TRBV7-2|few|TRBD2|TRBJ2-3
CASSVLAGEFTDTQYF
TGTGCCAGCAGCGTCCTAGCGGGGGAGTTCACAGATACGCAGTATTTT
>TRBV10-3|many|TRBD1|TRBJ2-5
CAISDRTGKETQYF
TGTGCCATCAGTGATCGGACAGGGAAAGAGACCCAGTACTTC
>TRBV19|.|TRBD1|TRBJ1-2
CASSVKQGAIGYTF
TGTGCCAGTAGTGTCAAACAGGGGGCGATCGGCTACACCTTC
>TRBV10-3|few|.|TRBJ2-1
CAISALLENEQFF
TGTGCCATCAGTGCCCTACTAGAAAACGAGCAGTTCTTC
>TRBV10-3|many|TRBD1|TRBJ2-7
CAISDREYEQYF
TGTGCCATCAGCGACAGGGAATACGAGCAGTACTTC
>TRBV2|.|.|TRBJ2-1
CASRETMRIEQFF
TGCGCCAGCAGGGAAACCATGAGGATTGAGCAGTTCTTC
>TRBV5-1|many|.|TRBJ2-7
CASSLEWRSYEQYF
TGCGCCAGCAGCTTGGAGTGGCGCTCCTACGAGCAGTACTTC
>TRBV11-2|.|.|TRBJ2-3
CASSPGWGAGDTQYF
TGTGCCAGCAGCCCAGGGTGGGGGGCAGGAGATACGCAGTATTTT
>TRBV4-1|.|.|TRBJ2-4
CASRIGPLEAKNIQYF
TGCGCCAGCAGAATAGGCCCTCTGGAGGCCAAAAACATTCAGTACTTC